The sequence of this T cell receptor beta chain was determined in a study of cytomegalovirus exposure and HLA in healthy donors. Study findings and constraints: Reportedly, TCR beta sequences accurately predicted HLA-A and HLA-B alleles in most subjects.

This CDR3 is 15 amino acids long. Trimming at V came to 3 bases and at J to 5 bases, leaving 7 bases not matched to a gene. CDR1 is MNHNS, CDR2 SASEGT, per germline. Details on this clone: Its target is unknown.

Healthy bone marrow donors made up the cohort. PCR amplification relied on 60 Vbeta primers (plus 13 Jbeta primers). Sequencing used immunoSEQ multiplex PCR; TCRdb keeps in-frame clones, though not all of them. The sample has 150,000 to 170,000 clones; 65% to 75% are singletons. Material: PBMCs. The clonotype was recovered from a man younger than 30 in good health and CMV-seronegative. The chain links TRBV6-1 to TRBJ1-5, with 7 bases identical to TRBD1. CDR3 nucleotide sequence: TGTGCCAGCAGTGAGGCAGGGGGAGTAGATCAGCCCCAGCATTTT. This gives the protein CASSEAGGVDQPQHF.